What follows describes a single T cell receptor (beta chain). There is no known antigen for this receptor. No clone much larger than this one lies a single base away; base qualities are absent. These data are taken from a study of beta chain features in type 1 diabetes (dated by TCRdb to the late 2010s). Background for the entire study: No differences in mean age, gender distribution, total cell number or subset yield were found between patients and healthy donors. A total of approximately 100,000,000 sorted cells were examined across all samples, and the number of cells per subset was strongly correlated with RNA yield. The study compared the TCRB repertoires of sorted circulating CD4+ T cell subsets in recently diagnosed type 1 diabetes patients with those in matched healthy donors. Whereas all 30 or so donors provided naive and central memory subsets, regulatory and stem cell-like memory subsets were isolated from just 8 patients and roughly 8 healthy donors. The investigation overall reported the following: Because cDNA was sequenced instead of genomic DNA, highly expressing activated cells could be over-represented, though the groups showed no difference in activation or CD3 levels. At VDJ recombination sites, type 1 diabetes patients had fewer insertions and more deleted nucleotides, which implies abnormalities in thymic rearrangement. Only small numbers of individuals were included in the HLA sub-analyses, which left unresolved whether HLA type had any influence on TCRB rearrangement. A moderate but significant shortening of TCRB CDR3 length was observed in type 1 diabetes patients in all four CD4+ subsets. PCR might favor shorter templates, but patient and control samples were amplified and corrected together, so any skew would affect both groups equally. Naive, central memory and regulatory TCRB repertoires appeared to be more similar among patients than among healthy donors.

Taken from the germline V gene, the CDR1 and CDR2 loops are SQVTM and ANQGSEA. The germline ends are 15 bases apart after V is trimmed by 8 bases and J by 4 bases. The CDR3, from cysteine to phenylalanine, totals 13 residues. The retained sequence is limited to the CDR3, 39 bases, with the frame set at the first base. The High Capacity cDNA Reverse Transcription Kit was used to reverse transcribe all of the isolated RNA, meaning that expressed TCRB transcripts were what got sequenced. Naive, central memory and regulatory T cell samples underwent deep immunoSEQ sequencing, averaging around 4 million total reads per sample. After sorted cells were lysed in RLT buffer, RNA was extracted with DNase-treated RNeasy Micro or Mini kits, with the choice depending on cell number. Each cell subset was processed separately to prevent cross-contamination, with patient and healthy donor samples processed together. Using the immunoSEQ multiplex PCR, TCRB sequences were amplified from cDNA into 87-bp fragments spanning the CDR3 region. Sequencing of the amplicons was performed on the Illumina HiSeq platform. In the paper's pipeline: Synthetic template baselines were used to correct PCR bias computationally, reads within Hamming distance 2 were collapsed, and singletons that could not be merged were discarded. Reads were aligned to IMGT to assign V, D and J genes, CDR3 length, and insertions or deletions at six rearrangement sites. Within each subset, clonotype counts were normalized to sorted cell number, and only after that were true diversity and Gini coefficients computed with the tcR R package. The overlap coefficient, calculated on TCRB nucleotide sequences, was used to quantify repertoire sharing. Out-of-frame TCRB sequences from naive cells were analyzed to stand in for the pre-selection repertoire. In TCRdb, the immuneACCESS table is reduced to in-frame sequences with V and J assigned. These tables do not hold every clone; where another copy was compared, an unresolved V gene accounts for under half, and the others remain unexplained. V and J calls plus clone size are reproduced from that table; the DNA served to infer D and trimming. For this sample there are about 370,000 clones; around 15% appear just once. The ten largest clones represent roughly 0.017% of the sample.

Each donor gave one peripheral blood draw, approximately 120 mL on average, collected into heparinised tubes. A BD FACSAria II and a panel including CD45RO, CCR7, CD25, CD127, CD95 and CD27 were used to sort naive, central memory, regulatory and stem cell-like memory CD4+ T cells. Every sorted population had a purity above 95%. PBMCs were isolated immediately by Lymphoprep density gradient centrifugation and stained directly without culture. So that batch effects would be minimized, each experiment stained and sorted samples in pairs, pairing one healthy donor with one patient. The TCR sequence derives from a woman younger than 35 in good health. The sequencing sample was made of naive CD4+ T cells from blood. This specimen's cell subset or site label, per the study, means: true naive CD4+ T cells. The V and J genes are TRBV29-1 and TRBJ2-1, with the D gene uncertain. DNA sequence: TGCAGCTTCGACTCCGCCCATTACAATGAGCAGTTCTTC. Its protein product is CSFDSAHYNEQFF.